This is a list of T cell receptor beta chains from one sample in a study of CD8 T cells in ankylosing spondylitis. A single record per CDR3 protein comes from TCRdb applying MiXCR to the 5' RACE reads. The table records 350,000 or so distinct CDR3 sequences, about 15% of them present only once. The sample was blood, either unsorted or a sorted T cell fraction (not recorded which). The receptors here all came from a male donor with ankylosing spondylitis or in good health (not recorded which). CDR3s include the opening cysteine and the closing phenylalanine or tryptophan. Each record gives: V gene, J gene, clone size, D gene, CDR3 length, CDR3 protein, CDR3 DNA. The D gene is left open where the match is weak. Part of the rows lack a size; the others show once, few, many or a class for expanded clones.

V: TRBV12-3/TRBV12-4
J: TRBJ2-5
size: NA
D: TRBD2
length: 12
CDR3: CASSLGLASRYF
DNA: TGTGCCAGCAGTCTCGGACTAGCCTCCCGGTACTTC

V: TRBV11-2
J: TRBJ1-1
size: many
D: NA
length: 14
CDR3: CASSSQLGGTEAFF
DNA: TGTGCCAGCAGCTCCCAACTGGGGGGCACTGAAGCTTTCTTT

V: TRBV12-3/TRBV12-4
J: TRBJ2-2
size: NA
D: NA
length: 14
CDR3: CATTTRRDPGELFF
DNA: TGTGCCACCACGACTAGAAGGGACCCCGGGGAGCTGTTTTTT

V: TRBV5-1
J: TRBJ2-6
size: NA
D: NA
length: 15
CDR3: CASSQGSTGANVLTF
DNA: TGCGCCAGCAGCCAGGGTAGCACTGGGGCCAACGTCCTGACTTTC

V: TRBV3-1
J: TRBJ2-1
size: NA
D: NA
length: 18
CDR3: CACCLPSGTSGSYNEQFF
DNA: TGTGCCTGCTGCCTCCCGTCCGGCACGAGTGGGTCCTACAATGAGCAGTTCTTC

V: TRBV4-2
J: TRBJ1-2
size: few
D: NA
length: 15
CDR3: CASSQDAGQIVGYTF
DNA: TGTGCCAGCAGCCAAGACGCAGGACAGATCGTTGGCTACACCTTC

V: TRBV11-2
J: TRBJ2-1
size: few
D: NA
length: 14
CDR3: CASSLKWRGNEQFF
DNA: TGTGCCAGCAGCTTAAAGTGGCGGGGCAATGAGCAGTTCTTC

V: TRBV3-1
J: TRBJ2-7
size: few
D: TRBD2
length: 15
CDR3: CASSLGGVATNEQYF
DNA: TGTGCCAGCAGCCTTGGGGGGGTAGCGACCAACGAGCAGTACTTC

V: TRBV5-5
J: TRBJ2-7
size: NA
D: TRBD2
length: 15
CDR3: CASSWSGSGTYEQYF
DNA: TGTGCCAGCAGCTGGAGCGGGAGCGGAACCTACGAGCAGTACTTC

V: TRBV5-1
J: TRBJ2-1
size: few
D: TRBD2
length: 15
CDR3: CASTLGTSVDNEQFF
DNA: TGCGCCAGCACCCTAGGGACTAGCGTTGACAATGAGCAGTTCTTC

V: TRBV18
J: TRBJ2-6
size: few
D: TRBD1
length: 16
CDR3: CASSRTGPSGANVLTF
DNA: TGTGCCAGCTCACGGACAGGGCCTTCTGGGGCCAACGTCCTGACTTTC

V: TRBV18
J: TRBJ2-7
size: NA
D: NA
length: 13
CDR3: CASSPVWAYEQYF
DNA: TGTGCCAGCTCACCAGTCTGGGCCTACGAGCAGTACTTC

V: TRBV5-5
J: TRBJ2-7
size: NA
D: TRBD1
length: 15
CDR3: CASSLQGASSYEQYF
DNA: TGTGCCAGCAGCTTACAGGGGGCGAGCTCCTACGAGCAGTACTTC

V: TRBV4-2
J: TRBJ2-7
size: NA
D: NA
length: 13
CDR3: CASSQTDRGEQYF
DNA: TGTGCCAGCAGCCAAACCGACAGAGGCGAGCAGTACTTC

V: TRBV5-5
J: TRBJ2-3
size: NA
D: NA
length: 16
CDR3: CASSLAAREATDTQYF
DNA: TGTGCCAGCAGCTTGGCGGCGAGGGAGGCCACAGATACGCAGTATTTT

V: TRBV20-1
J: TRBJ2-3
size: NA
D: NA
length: 14
CDR3: CSAPKAGLTDTQYF
DNA: TGCAGTGCTCCCAAGGCGGGACTTACAGATACGCAGTATTTT

V: TRBV19
J: TRBJ1-2
size: NA
D: TRBD1
length: 12
CDR3: CASSTGGWGYTF
DNA: TGTGCCAGTAGTACAGGGGGCTGGGGCTACACCTTC

V: TRBV20-1
J: TRBJ2-1
size: NA
D: TRBD2
length: 15
CDR3: CSARTGAGGYNEQFF
DNA: TGCAGTGCTAGGACCGGCGCGGGGGGCTACAATGAGCAGTTCTTC

V: TRBV12-3/TRBV12-4
J: TRBJ1-5
size: many
D: NA
length: 14
CDR3: CASSFISANQPQHF
DNA: TGTGCCAGCAGTTTCATCAGTGCAAATCAGCCCCAGCATTTT

V: TRBV6-1
J: TRBJ1-4
size: few
D: NA
length: 17
CDR3: CASTDRQGARVNEKLFF
DNA: TGTGCCAGCACCGACAGGCAGGGTGCAAGGGTTAATGAAAAACTGTTTTTT

V: TRBV10-2
J: TRBJ1-1
size: few
D: NA
length: 13
CDR3: CASSHQMNTEAFF
DNA: TGCGCCAGCAGCCACCAAATGAACACTGAAGCTTTCTTT

V: TRBV7-2
J: TRBJ1-2
size: few
D: NA
length: 15
CDR3: CASSLVGARVYGYTF
DNA: TGTGCCAGCAGCTTAGTAGGGGCGCGTGTCTATGGCTACACCTTC

V: TRBV6-1
J: TRBJ2-3
size: few
D: NA
length: 15
CDR3: CASSPGRLSTDTQYF
DNA: TGTGCCAGCAGCCCCGGACGGCTATCCACAGATACGCAGTATTTT

V: TRBV27
J: TRBJ1-6
size: NA
D: NA
length: 13
CDR3: CASSRANRSPLHF
DNA: TGTGCCAGCAGCCGGGCTAATCGATCACCCCTCCACTTT

V: TRBV4-1
J: TRBJ2-1
size: NA
D: NA
length: 13
CDR3: CASSQLEVAKQFF
DNA: TGCGCCAGCAGCCAATTAGAGGTTGCAAAGCAGTTCTTC

V: TRBV4-2
J: TRBJ2-3
size: few
D: NA
length: 17
CDR3: CASSQEGRWTAADTQYF
DNA: TGTGCCAGCAGCCAAGAGGGTAGGTGGACGGCCGCAGATACGCAGTATTTT